The T cell receptor (beta chain) described here comes from a study of OX40 agonist ivuxolimab in advanced cancers. Some background on the complete study: Ivuxolimab was a fully human IgG2 agonistic monoclonal antibody targeting the costimulatory receptor OX40 (CD134). Intravenous ivuxolimab was administered to patients every 2 weeks at six dose levels: 0.01, 0.1, 0.3, 1.5, 3 and 10 mg/kg. Among the roughly 50 dose-escalation patients, about 19 had hepatocellular carcinoma, approximately 15 melanoma, 9 renal cell carcinoma and 9 head and neck cancer. In the dose-escalation cohort, around four fifths of patients were male, and the mean age was around 60 years, with a range of roughly 23 to 85. Prior anti-PD-1, anti-PD-L1 or anti-CTLA-4 therapy was permitted, and less than 45% of dose-escalation patients had received checkpoint inhibitors. Partial responses were achieved by three dose-escalation patients, of whom one had hepatocellular carcinoma and two had cutaneous melanoma. Peripheral TCRbeta sequencing was intended to test whether TCR sequence diversity was altered and clonal T-cell expansion was caused by ivuxolimab. The paper covers the monotherapy dose-escalation part of the phase I ivuxolimab trial, which included N of about 56 patients.

To sequence the TCRbeta CDR3 region, genomic DNA was isolated from the sorted cells. The immunoSEQ Assay was used to sequence the TCRbeta CDR3 regions. Imported from immuneACCESS, the table was reduced by TCRdb to in-frame sequences with V and J called. These copies leave out some clones; in studies compared against another copy, an unresolved V gene accounts for under half, and the cause of the remainder is not known. In this sample the table shows more than 55,000 clones, over 65% of which occur a single time. The ten largest clonotypes hold roughly 6% of the sample. Points the paper makes about the study in general: After ivuxolimab, more expanded clones were found on average in CD8+ T cells than in CD4+ T cells. In partial responders in the 0.1-3.0 mg/kg groups, normalized peripheral clonal expansion was found to be among the lowest, especially among CD8+ T cells. Low levels of normalized T-cell clonal expansion were also seen in some patients who did not respond. Clonal expansion of both CD4+ and CD8+ blood T cells was observed from baseline to week 6 at doses 0.1 to 3.0 mg/kg. The antigen specificity of the peripheral T cells that underwent clonal expansion was not determined.

The trial excluded patients who had a history of autoimmune disease or were on systemic immunosuppression. Peripheral blood for TCR sequencing was collected from all dose cohorts at baseline, on cycle 4 day 1, and on cycle 7 day 1. The samples were taken from a phase I, first-in-human, multicenter, open-label dose-escalation trial of ivuxolimab. Adults with locally advanced or metastatic head and neck squamous cell, hepatocellular, melanoma or renal cell carcinoma were enrolled in the trial. Before TCR sequencing, CD4+ and CD8+ T cells were separately sorted from peripheral blood. This clone was picked up a small number of times. The clone's antigen remains unknown. Within one base of it there is no much larger clone, and no base qualities were kept. Sequenced material: CD4+ or CD8+ T cells sorted from blood, taken in a trial of the OX40 agonist ivuxolimab. The clonotype was recovered from an adult with an advanced solid tumor such as melanoma, head and neck, liver or kidney cancer.

The DNA sequence follows: TGTGCCAGCAGCTTGAGAGGCCCGAGCCCGAAGTATTTT. This encodes CASSLRGPSPKYF. This chain is built from TRBV5-6 and TRBJ2-3, with the D segment identity uncertain. Reading the germline V gene gives CDR1 SGHDT and CDR2 YYEEEE. CDR3 length: 13 amino acids, cysteine to phenylalanine. Only CDR3 DNA is held: 39 bases, read in frame from base 1. V is shortened by 1 base, J by 13 bases, and the region joining them spans 16 bases.